This record concerns one T cell receptor beta chain sequence. Its antigen is still unknown. The primer mix had 60 Vbeta and 13 Jbeta primers. The repertoire was sequenced with immunoSEQ multiplex PCR; TCRdb's copy has only in-frame clones and lacks some. Of under 200,000 clones detected, approximately 80% appear once; the ten largest clones hold roughly 3.1%. CDR1 is SGHTA, CDR2 FQGNSA, per germline. Trimming stripped 3 bases from V and 3 bases from J, with 20 bases between. This CDR3 is built from 18 residues. This sample was included in a study of cytomegalovirus exposure and HLA in healthy donors. Study-wide points: Among the most significant clusters, several appeared linked to common viral pathogens in a later analysis. In a later analysis, HLA-associated TCR beta chains were more clonally expanded than equally common others.

This rearrangement joins TRBV7-2 to TRBJ2-2; D is possibly TRBD1 (5 bases). The clonotype originates from a man aged 40-50 years in good health and CMV-seropositive. The sequenced sample was PBMCs. Here the CDR3 reads CASSFRLAGPTDTGELFF. For the CDR3, the DNA is TGTGCCAGCAGCTTTAGATTAGCAGGGCCAACTGACACCGGGGAGCTGTTTTTT.